The subject of this entry is one TCR beta chain. The antigen is undetermined. Unstimulated Tregs (CD4+CD25+CD127-) and CD4+CD25- non-Tregs were sorted from PBMCs. The sample originates from a study of Tregs in tolerant kidney transplant recipients. Looking at the study overall: Related graft donors supplied nonmyeloablative bone marrow transplants, and mixed chimerism was transient. Study-level results: Biological reproducibility was not directly addressed in this study. Validation in larger populations is needed because few patients were studied.

Germline CDR1 reads MDHEN; CDR2 reads SYDVKM. The CDR3 runs to 12 residues. V shed 8 bases and J shed 5 bases, with 12 bases lying between them. The method was immunoSEQ multiplex PCR; TCRdb's version includes in-frame clones alone and lacks a portion of them. The table lists around 70,000 clones, about nine tenths of them singletons. The sequencing here drew on CD8+ T cells from blood, taken before the transplant. The source of this sequence is a human donor who received a combined kidney and bone marrow transplant. The chain joins TRBV28 to TRBJ1-1; D possibly corresponds to TRBD1 (5 bases). The CDR3 DNA reads as TGTGCCAGCTCTTTGGGGCCAACTGAAGCTTTCTTT. Translation gives CASSLGPTEAFF.